Below are 18 T cell receptor beta chains sequenced from a single sample in a study of cytomegalovirus exposure and HLA in healthy donors. Sequencing used immunoSEQ multiplex PCR; TCRdb keeps in-frame clones, though not all of them. The sample shows 75,000 to 85,000 clones, approximately 90% of them seen only once. Sequenced: PBMCs. These receptors were obtained from a young man in good health and CMV-seronegative.

The chain joins TRBV19 to TRBJ1-1, with D uncertain. CDR3 length equals 14 residues. Germline assignment: CDR1 LNHDA and CDR2 SQIVND (reference sequence). Trimming left V 5 bases short and J 1 base short, with 11 bases between. This CDR3 is CASSRGGSNTEAFF. CDR3 sequence (DNA): TGTGCCAGTAGTCGGGGAGGATCGAACACTGAAGCTTTCTTT.

The rearrangement joins TRBV5-1 to TRBJ2-3, with 9 bases that match TRBD1. V lost 4 bases to trimming and J lost 3 bases; unmatched junction nucleotides: 9. Germline V gene sequence: CDR1 SGHRS, CDR2 YFSETQ. The CDR3 sequence is 16 residues long. The CDR3 DNA reads as TGCGCCAGCAGCCCAGAAGGGACAGGGTCAACAGATACGCAGTATTTT. Its translation: CASSPEGTGSTDTQYF.

The V call is TRBV27, the J call TRBJ2-3; TRBD1 agrees at 8 bases. In germline, CDR1 is MNHEY, CDR2 SMNVEV (reference sequence). With 4 bases clipped from V and 2 bases from J, the junction kept 5 bases outside the gene matches. The CDR3 sequence is 15 residues long. The CDR3 region has the DNA TGTGCCAGCAGTTCGGGGACAGGATCCACAGATACGCAGTATTTT. Translated, it gives CASSSGTGSTDTQYF.

V and J are TRBV6-1 and TRBJ2-7, with 7 nucleotides matching TRBD1. The germline gives CDR1 MNHNS, CDR2 SASEGT. Trimming at V came to 6 bases and at J to 7 bases, leaving 15 bases not matched to a gene. The CDR3 totals 15 residues. The CDR3 bases are TGTGCCAGCAGAATCGCACAGGGGCTCCCGTGGGAGCAGTACTTC. It yields the protein CASRIAQGLPWEQYF.

This clone was found a few times. This sequence joins TRBV5-8 and TRBJ2-7; TRBD1 agrees at 9 bases. Germline loops: CDR1 SGHTS, CDR2 YDEGEE. CDR3 length: 12 amino acids. Germline trimming cut 8 bases from V and 9 bases from J; bases unmatched to any gene: 9. The CDR3: CASSTGGRWQYF. Here the CDR3 DNA reads TGTGCCAGTTCGACAGGGGGAAGATGGCAGTACTTC.

J is TRBJ2-3 and V is TRBV5-1; D call uncertain. V was clipped by 1 base and J by 0 bases, with 18 bases between them. Germline V gives CDR1 SGHRS, CDR2 YFSETQ. The CDR3 totals 18 residues. CDR3 sequence reads: CASSLSGFTWASTDTQYF. For the CDR3, the DNA is TGCGCCAGCAGCTTGTCTGGGTTTACGTGGGCTAGCACAGATACGCAGTATTTT.

J is TRBJ2-7 and V is TRBV6-1; possibly TRBD1 for D (6 bases). The V gene lost 6 bases and the J gene lost 7 bases, with 10 bases spanning the gap. The germline CDR1 and CDR2 sequences are MNHNS and SASEGT. The CDR3 runs to 11 residues. The DNA of the CDR3 is TGTGCCAGCAGACAGGGACGGGAGCAGTACTTC. Its protein product is CASRQGREQYF.

The rearrangement joins TRBV27 to TRBJ2-5; 8 bases line up with TRBD1. The CDR3 is 14 amino acids. The J segment lost 7 bases and the V segment lost 5 bases, leaving 9 bases of the junction unmatched. CDR1 and CDR2 (germline): MNHEY, SMNVEV (reference sequence). CDR3 in amino acids: CASSSMTGVRTQYF. DNA for the CDR3: TGTGCCAGCAGTAGTATGACAGGGGTAAGGACCCAGTACTTC.

The CDR3 is CASSQEGLTGNTGELFF. DNA for the CDR3: TGCGCCAGCAGCCAAGAGGGCCTAACAGGGAACACCGGGGAGCTGTTTTTT. V and J are TRBV4-1 and TRBJ2-2; D might be TRBD1 (5 bases). Trimming removed 0 bases at V and 1 base at J, with 12 bases between. Looked up from germline, CDR1 is MGHRA and CDR2 is YSYEKL. The CDR3 loop spans 17 amino acids.

The genes are TRBV28 and TRBJ2-5; D is perhaps TRBD1 (6 bases). Trimming pared 4 bases from V and 2 bases from J, leaving 14 bases between. The germline gives CDR1 MDHEN, CDR2 SYDVKM. This CDR3 has 15 amino acids. Here the CDR3 DNA reads TGTGCCAGCAGTTGGGGGCTGCCCCCACAAGAGACCCAGTACTTC. Translation gives CASSWGLPPQETQYF.

The CDR3 DNA is TGTGCCTCCCCGAGGGCCCCCCCCTACAATGAGCAGTTCTTC. Translating gives CASPRAPPYNEQFF. The rearrangement uses TRBV7-2 and TRBJ2-1; a possible D gene is TRBD2 (5 bases). Per germline, CDR1 SGHTA and CDR2 FQGNSA. This CDR3 is 14 amino acids long. V lost 11 bases and J 2 bases, leaving 16 bases between the germline ends.

The rearrangement joins TRBV4-1 to TRBJ2-5, with 9 bases fitting TRBD2. Unmatched junction bases numbered 6, after V lost 0 bases and J lost 4 bases. The CDR3 runs to 16 residues. Germline CDR1 and CDR2: MGHRA and YSYEKL. The CDR3 sequence: CASSQDGAGGAETQYF. Written as DNA, the CDR3 is TGCGCCAGCAGCCAAGATGGGGCGGGGGGGGCAGAGACCCAGTACTTC.

In nucleotides, the CDR3 is TGTGCCAGTATTACGACAGGAGCTAACTATGGCTACACCTTC. The encoded protein is CASITTGANYGYTF. The V and J genes are TRBV19 and TRBJ1-2, with D perhaps matching TRBD1 (6 bases). Trimming took off 7 bases at V and 0 bases at J, with 12 bases between the two ends. CDR1 LNHDA and CDR2 SQIVND come from the germline V gene (reference sequence). The CDR3 is 14 amino acids.

The chain links TRBV6-5 to TRBJ2-1; 7 nucleotides agree with TRBD1. The CDR3 length is 15 residues. The germline V gene has CDR1 MNHEY and CDR2 SVGAGI. J gave up 2 bases and V 5 bases, and 6 bases lay outside the gene matches. CDR3 amino acids: CASSLDRATYNEQFF. The DNA for the CDR3 is TGTGCCAGCAGTCTTGACAGGGCCACCTACAATGAGCAGTTCTTC.

The rearrangement joins TRBV29-1 to TRBJ2-3; TRBD2 aligns across 9 bases. Germline V CDR1 and CDR2: SQVTM, ANQGSEA. This CDR3 region has 15 residues. Losses at the gene ends were 6 bases for V and 5 bases for J; bases not matched to a gene: 12. The chain's CDR3 is CSVEGAGGLGDTQYF. The CDR3 nucleotides read TGCAGCGTCGAGGGCGCGGGGGGGCTCGGAGATACGCAGTATTTT.

This chain uses TRBV6-4 with TRBJ2-3; TRBD2 matches 9 bases. The CDR3 length is 16 residues. V lost 3 bases, J lost 3 bases, and 7 bases stayed unmatched. Germline CDR1 and CDR2: MRHNA and SNTAGT. For the CDR3, the DNA is TGTGCCAGCAGTGAGGATAGCGGGAGTGGGACAGATACGCAGTATTTT. It yields the protein CASSEDSGSGTDTQYF.

This clone appeared once. V gene TRBV9 combines with J gene TRBJ2-1; TRBD2 matches 8 bases. This CDR3 spans 16 amino acids. Trimming took 0 bases from V and 3 from J; bases not matched to a gene: 5. Per germline, CDR1 SGDLS and CDR2 YYNGEE. The CDR3 here is CASSVGTGTSYNEQFF. In nucleotides, the CDR3 is TGTGCCAGCAGCGTAGGAACCGGGACTAGCTACAATGAGCAGTTCTTC.

V gene TRBV11-3 combines with J gene TRBJ1-1; 7 positions agree with TRBD1. The CDR3 covers 13 residues. The V segment lost 2 bases and the J segment 5 bases; nucleotides outside the gene matches: 2. Germline CDR1 SGHNT, CDR2 YENEEA. The CDR3 loop is CASSLQGGTEAFF. For the CDR3, the DNA is TGTGCCAGCAGCTTACAGGGGGGTACTGAAGCTTTCTTT.